This T cell receptor (beta chain) was profiled in a study of blood T cell repertoires in COVID-19 (dated by TCRdb to about 2020). Broadly, across the study: Collaborator samples came from the United States, Italy and Spain and covered acute and convalescent phases of COVID-19. The prospective study material was composed of cDNA or gDNA derived from T cells, B-cell-depleted T cells, or PBMCs. The dataset comprised deeply sampled blood TCRbeta repertoires from subjects exposed to, actively infected with, or recovered from COVID-19. The repertoires were released in a freely available public database intended as a resource for research on the immune response to SARS-CoV-2. The samples were drawn from two sources: the first 160 participants of the ongoing ImmuneRACE study, and 950 to 1,500 subjects contributed by 6 global collaborators. Nearly every sample came with metadata listing a de-identified subject ID, COVID-19 status, age in years and sex. Where HLA class I and class II types were available, the types were taken from metadata supplied by the sample provider, not from assay-based typing. Study-wide conclusions, independent of this receptor: The quantity of clinical and demographic metadata differed by source and by participant and was supplied without curation.

Enrolling through a virtual design, the prospective study's participants ranged in age from roughly 18 to 89 years and lived across some 23 United States geographic areas. To assign participants to cohorts, the prospective study relied on clinical history that participants themselves reported in a screening survey and a study questionnaire. Recovered participants in ImmuneRACE Cohort 3 were defined by two consecutive negative NP/OP PCR tests, clearance by a healthcare professional, or resolution of symptoms. In the prospective study, whole blood, serum and a nasopharyngeal or oropharyngeal swab were collected from each participant by mobile phlebotomists. Additional blood draws and questionnaires over an approximately two-month period could optionally be provided by prospective study participants. Before DNA extraction, blood samples from the prospective study were shipped at room temperature or frozen.

With respect to this clone: Its antigen is unknown. Nothing much larger sits one base from this clone, and base qualities are not available.

TCRbeta CDR3 regions were amplified from genomic DNA using the immunoSEQ Assay, a bias-controlled multiplex PCR. The study's processing was this. Nucleated cell counts per sample were estimated from amplification of reference gene primers within the assay. To quantify the absolute abundance of each unique TCRbeta CDR3 rearrangement, sequence reads were collapsed and filtered. For each sample, productive Simpson clonality was calculated as the square root of Simpson's diversity index across productive rearrangements. Not all clones reach the TCRdb copy of this immuneACCESS table, which keeps in-frame sequences only. Checked studies attribute under half of the gap to unresolved V genes and leave the rest unexplained. The V and J calls and clone size were taken over from that table, and D and trimming were inferred from the DNA. The sample table holds just over 300,000 clones, of which around 89% were seen once. The ten largest clonotypes hold 8% to 10% of the sample.

The CDR3 runs 12 residues from the cysteine to the phenylalanine. The sequence is cut down to CDR3 DNA, 36 bases in frame from base 1. CDR1 and CDR2, per the germline V gene, are MDHEN and SYDVKM. At the junction V is shortened by 7 bases and J by 5 bases, with 9 bases in between. The sequenced sample was PBMCs or T cells enriched from blood (not recorded which). In this chain, TRBV28 is recombined with TRBJ1-5, with no reliable assignment of the D segment. This receptor was identified in a woman in her thirties or forties who had recovered from COVID-19. The CDR3 corresponds to CASTYPYQPQHF. Read as DNA, the sequence is TGTGCCAGCACCTACCCCTATCAGCCCCAGCATTTT.